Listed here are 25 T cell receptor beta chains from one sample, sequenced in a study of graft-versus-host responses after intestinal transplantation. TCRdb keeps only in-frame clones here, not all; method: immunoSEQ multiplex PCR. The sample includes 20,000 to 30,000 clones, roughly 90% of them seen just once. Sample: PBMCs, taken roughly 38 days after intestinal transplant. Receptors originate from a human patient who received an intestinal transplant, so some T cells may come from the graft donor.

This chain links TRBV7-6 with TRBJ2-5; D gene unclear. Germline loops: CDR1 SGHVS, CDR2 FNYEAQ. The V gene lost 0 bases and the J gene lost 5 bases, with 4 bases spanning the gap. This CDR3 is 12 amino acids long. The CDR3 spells CASSLAGETQYF. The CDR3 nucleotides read TGTGCCAGCAGCTTAGCGGGGGAGACCCAGTACTTC.

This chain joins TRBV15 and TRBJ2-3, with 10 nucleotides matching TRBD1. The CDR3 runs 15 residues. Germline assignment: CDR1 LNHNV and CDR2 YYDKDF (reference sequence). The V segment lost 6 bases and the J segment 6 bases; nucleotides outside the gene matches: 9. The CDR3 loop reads CATREVDRGLDTQYF. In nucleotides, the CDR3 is TGTGCCACCAGAGAAGTAGACAGGGGGCTTGATACGCAGTATTTT.

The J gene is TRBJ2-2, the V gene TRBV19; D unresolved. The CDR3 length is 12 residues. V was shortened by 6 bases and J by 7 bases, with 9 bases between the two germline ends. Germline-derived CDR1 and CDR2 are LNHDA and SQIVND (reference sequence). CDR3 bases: TGTGCCAGTAGGAGTTTAGGCGGGGAGCTGTTTTTT. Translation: CASRSLGGELFF.

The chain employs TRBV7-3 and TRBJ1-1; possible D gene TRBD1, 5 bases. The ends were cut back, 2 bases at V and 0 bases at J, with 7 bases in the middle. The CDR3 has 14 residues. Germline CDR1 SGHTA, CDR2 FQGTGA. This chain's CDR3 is CASSLGGMNTEAFF. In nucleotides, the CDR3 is TGTGCCAGCAGCTTAGGGGGGATGAACACTGAAGCTTTCTTT.

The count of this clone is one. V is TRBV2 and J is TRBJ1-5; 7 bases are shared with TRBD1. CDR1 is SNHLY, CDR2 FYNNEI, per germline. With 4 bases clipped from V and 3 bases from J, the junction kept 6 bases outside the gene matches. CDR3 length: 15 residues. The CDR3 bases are TGTGCCAGCAGTGGGTTTACAGGGGACAATCAGCCCCAGCATTTT. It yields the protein CASSGFTGDNQPQHF. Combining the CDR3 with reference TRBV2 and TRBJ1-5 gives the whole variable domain EPEVTQTPSHQVTQMGQEVILRCVPISNHLYFYWYRQILGQKVEFLVSFYNNEISEKSEIFDDQFSVERPDGSNFTLKIRSTKLEDSAMYFCASSGFTGDNQPQHFGDGTRLSIL.

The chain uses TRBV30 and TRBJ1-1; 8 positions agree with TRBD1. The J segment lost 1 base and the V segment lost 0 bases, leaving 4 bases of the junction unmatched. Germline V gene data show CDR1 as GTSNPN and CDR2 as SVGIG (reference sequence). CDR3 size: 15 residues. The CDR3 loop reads CAWSVPGTGNTEAFF. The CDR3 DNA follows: TGTGCCTGGAGTGTCCCTGGGACAGGGAACACTGAAGCTTTCTTT.

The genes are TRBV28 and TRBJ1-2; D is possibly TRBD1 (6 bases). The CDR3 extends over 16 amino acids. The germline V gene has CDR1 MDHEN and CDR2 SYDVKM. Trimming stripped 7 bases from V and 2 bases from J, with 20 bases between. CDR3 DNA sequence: TGTGCCAGCACTATTCCGGGACATCTCCTAAACTATGGCTACACCTTC. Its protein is CASTIPGHLLNYGYTF.

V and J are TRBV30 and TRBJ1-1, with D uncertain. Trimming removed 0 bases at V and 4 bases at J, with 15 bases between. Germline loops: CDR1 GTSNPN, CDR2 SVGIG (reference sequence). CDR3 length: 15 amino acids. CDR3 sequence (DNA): TGTGCCTGGAGTGTATTTCTACTCGGGAGCACTGAAGCTTTCTTT. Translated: CAWSVFLLGSTEAFF.

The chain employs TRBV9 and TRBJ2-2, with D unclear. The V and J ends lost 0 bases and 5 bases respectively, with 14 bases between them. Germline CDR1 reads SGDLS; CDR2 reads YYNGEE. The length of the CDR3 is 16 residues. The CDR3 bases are TGTGCCAGCAGCGTAGCTACATGGGCTAGAACCGGGGAGCTGTTTTTT. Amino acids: CASSVATWARTGELFF.

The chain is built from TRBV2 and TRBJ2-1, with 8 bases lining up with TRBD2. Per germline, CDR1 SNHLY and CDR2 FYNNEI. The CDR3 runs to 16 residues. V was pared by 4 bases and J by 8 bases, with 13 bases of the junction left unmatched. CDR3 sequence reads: CASSVMESGSGYEQFF. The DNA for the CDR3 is TGTGCCAGCAGTGTCATGGAGAGCGGGAGTGGTTATGAGCAGTTCTTC.

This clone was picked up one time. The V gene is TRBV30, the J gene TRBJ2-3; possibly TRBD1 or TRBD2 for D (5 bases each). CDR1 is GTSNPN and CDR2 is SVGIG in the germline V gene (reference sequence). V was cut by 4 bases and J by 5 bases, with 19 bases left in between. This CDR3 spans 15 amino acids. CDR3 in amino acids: CAWIGAGQPLDTQYF. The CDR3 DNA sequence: TGTGCCTGGATCGGGGCAGGGCAACCTCTAGATACGCAGTATTTT.

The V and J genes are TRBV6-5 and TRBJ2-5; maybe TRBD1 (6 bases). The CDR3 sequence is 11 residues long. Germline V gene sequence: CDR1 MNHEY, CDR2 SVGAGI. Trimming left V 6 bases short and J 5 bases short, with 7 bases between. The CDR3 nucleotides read TGTGCCAGCAGCGACAGGGAGACCCAGTACTTC. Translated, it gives CASSDRETQYF.

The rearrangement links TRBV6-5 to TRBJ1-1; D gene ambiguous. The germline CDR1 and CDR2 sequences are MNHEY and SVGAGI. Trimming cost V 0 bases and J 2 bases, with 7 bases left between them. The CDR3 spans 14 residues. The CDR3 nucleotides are TGTGCCAGCAGTTACTCATGGGATAACACTGAAGCTTTCTTT. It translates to CASSYSWDNTEAFF.

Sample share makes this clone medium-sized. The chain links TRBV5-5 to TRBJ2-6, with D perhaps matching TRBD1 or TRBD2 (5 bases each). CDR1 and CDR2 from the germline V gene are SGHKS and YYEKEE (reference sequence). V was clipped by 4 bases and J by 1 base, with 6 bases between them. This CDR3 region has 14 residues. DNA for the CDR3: TGTGCCAGCAGCGAGGGGTCTGGGGCCAACGTCCTGACTTTC. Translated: CASSEGSGANVLTF.

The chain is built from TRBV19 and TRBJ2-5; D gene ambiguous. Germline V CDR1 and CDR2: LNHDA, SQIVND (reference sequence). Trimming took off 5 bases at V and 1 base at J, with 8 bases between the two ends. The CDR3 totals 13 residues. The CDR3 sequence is CASSSRPQETQYF. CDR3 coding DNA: TGTGCCAGTAGTTCCCGACCCCAAGAGACCCAGTACTTC.

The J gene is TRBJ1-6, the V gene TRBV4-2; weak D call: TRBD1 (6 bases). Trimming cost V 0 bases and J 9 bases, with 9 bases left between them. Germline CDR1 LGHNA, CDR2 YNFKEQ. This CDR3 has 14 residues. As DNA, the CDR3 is TGTGCCAGCAGCCAAGAACAGGGTCGTTCACCCCTCCACTTT. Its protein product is CASSQEQGRSPLHF.

The CDR3 here is CASSLAGSTDTQYF. DNA of the CDR3: TGTGCCAGCAGCCTAGCGGGGAGCACAGATACGCAGTATTTT. This rearrangement joins TRBV7-3 to TRBJ2-3, with 9 bases fitting TRBD2. CDR3 length equals 14 residues. V dropped 5 bases and J dropped 0; count of bases not matched to a gene: 0. Germline CDR1 and CDR2: SGHTA and FQGTGA.

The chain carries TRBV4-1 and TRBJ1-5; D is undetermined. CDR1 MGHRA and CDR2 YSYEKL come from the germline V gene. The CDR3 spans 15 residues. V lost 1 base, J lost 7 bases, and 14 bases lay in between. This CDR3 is CASSQVDFPEQPQHF. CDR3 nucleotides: TGCGCCAGCAGCCAAGTTGACTTTCCTGAGCAGCCCCAGCATTTT.

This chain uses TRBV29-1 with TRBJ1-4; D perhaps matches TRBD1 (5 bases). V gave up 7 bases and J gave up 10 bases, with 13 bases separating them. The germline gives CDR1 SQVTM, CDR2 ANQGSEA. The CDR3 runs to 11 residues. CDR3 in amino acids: CSAQGRGKLFF. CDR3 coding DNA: TGCAGCGCCCAGGGACGGGGAAAACTGTTTTTT.

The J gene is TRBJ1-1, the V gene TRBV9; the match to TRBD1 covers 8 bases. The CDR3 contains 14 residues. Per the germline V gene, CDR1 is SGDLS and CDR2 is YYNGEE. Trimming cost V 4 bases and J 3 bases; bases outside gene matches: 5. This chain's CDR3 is CASSHTGGDTEAFF. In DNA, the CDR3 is TGTGCCAGCAGCCACACAGGGGGTGACACTGAAGCTTTCTTT.

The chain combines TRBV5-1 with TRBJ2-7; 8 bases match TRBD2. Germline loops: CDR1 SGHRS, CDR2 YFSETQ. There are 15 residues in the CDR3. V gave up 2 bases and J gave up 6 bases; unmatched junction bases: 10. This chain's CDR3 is CASSLSGGPFPEQYF. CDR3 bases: TGCGCCAGCAGCTTAAGCGGGGGACCCTTTCCCGAGCAGTACTTC.

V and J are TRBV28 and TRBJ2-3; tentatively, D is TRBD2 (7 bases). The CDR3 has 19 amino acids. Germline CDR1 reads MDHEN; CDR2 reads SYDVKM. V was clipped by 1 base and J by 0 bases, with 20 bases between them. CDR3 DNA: TGTGCCAGCAGTTTATACAGTCGGGGGGCGGCTCCTAGCACAGATACGCAGTATTTT. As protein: CASSLYSRGAAPSTDTQYF.

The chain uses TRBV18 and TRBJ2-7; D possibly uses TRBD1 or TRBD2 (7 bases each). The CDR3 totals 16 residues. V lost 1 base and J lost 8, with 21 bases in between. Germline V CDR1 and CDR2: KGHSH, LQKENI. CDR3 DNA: TGTGCCAGCTCACCACTCCAGGGGGGGACTAATGATAAGCAGTACTTC. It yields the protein CASSPLQGGTNDKQYF. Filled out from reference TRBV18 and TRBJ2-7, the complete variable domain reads NAGVMQNPRHLVRRRGQEARLRCSPMKGHSHVYWYRQLPEEGLKFMVYLQKENIIDESGMPKERFSAEFPKEGPSILRIQQVVRGDSAAYFCASSPLQGGTNDKQYFGPGTRLTVT.

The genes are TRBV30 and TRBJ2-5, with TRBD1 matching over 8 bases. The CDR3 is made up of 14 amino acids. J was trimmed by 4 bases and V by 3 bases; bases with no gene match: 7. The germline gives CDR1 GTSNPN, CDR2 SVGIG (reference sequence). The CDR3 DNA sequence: TGTGCCTGGAGAAGGACAGGGTTGGGAGAGACCCAGTACTTC. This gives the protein CAWRRTGLGETQYF.

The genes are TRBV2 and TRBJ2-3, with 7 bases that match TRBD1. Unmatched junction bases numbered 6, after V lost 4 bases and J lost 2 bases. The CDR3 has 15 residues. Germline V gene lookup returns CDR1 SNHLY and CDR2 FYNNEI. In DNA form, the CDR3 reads TGTGCCAGCAGTGGGGGTAGGGGGCTCACAGATACGCAGTATTTT. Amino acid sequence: CASSGGRGLTDTQYF.